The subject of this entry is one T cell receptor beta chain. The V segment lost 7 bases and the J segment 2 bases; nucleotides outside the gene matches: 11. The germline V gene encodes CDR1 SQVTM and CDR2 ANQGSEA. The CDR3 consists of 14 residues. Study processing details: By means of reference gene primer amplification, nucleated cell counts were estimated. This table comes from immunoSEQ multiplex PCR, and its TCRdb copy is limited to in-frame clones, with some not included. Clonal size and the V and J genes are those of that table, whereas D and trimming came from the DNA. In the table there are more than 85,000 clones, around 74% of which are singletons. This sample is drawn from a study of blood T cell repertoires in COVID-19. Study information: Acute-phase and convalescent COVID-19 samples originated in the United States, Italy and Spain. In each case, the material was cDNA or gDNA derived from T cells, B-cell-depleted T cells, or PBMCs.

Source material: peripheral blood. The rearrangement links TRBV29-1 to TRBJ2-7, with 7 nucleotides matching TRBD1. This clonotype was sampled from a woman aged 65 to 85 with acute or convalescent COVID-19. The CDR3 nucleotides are TGCAGCGCCCGGTTTGGGACAGCCCCCTACGAGCAGTACTTC. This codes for CSARFGTAPYEQYF.